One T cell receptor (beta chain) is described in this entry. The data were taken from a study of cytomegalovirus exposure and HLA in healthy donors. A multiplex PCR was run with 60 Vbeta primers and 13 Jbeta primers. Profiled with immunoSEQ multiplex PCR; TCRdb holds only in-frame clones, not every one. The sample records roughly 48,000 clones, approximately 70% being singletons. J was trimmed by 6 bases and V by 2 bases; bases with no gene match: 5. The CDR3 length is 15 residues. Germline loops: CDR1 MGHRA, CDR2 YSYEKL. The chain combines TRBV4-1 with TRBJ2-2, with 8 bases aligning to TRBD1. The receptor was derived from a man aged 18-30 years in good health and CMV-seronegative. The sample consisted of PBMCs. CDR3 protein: CASSQPDRAAGELFF. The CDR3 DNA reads TGCGCCAGCAGCCAACCGGACAGGGCGGCCGGGGAGCTGTTTTTT.